The 22 T cell receptor beta chains given below trace back to one sample, sequenced in a study of cytomegalovirus exposure and HLA in healthy donors. The PCR had 60 Vbeta and 13 Jbeta primers. Some clones are missing from TCRdb's copy, which holds only in-frame ones; the method was immunoSEQ multiplex PCR. This sample yields about 150,000 clones, of which approximately 80% are seen a single time; approximately 2% belongs to the top ten. The sequenced sample was PBMCs. The receptor source for this set is a man aged 30 to 39 in good health and CMV-seronegative.

The rearrangement uses TRBV11-2 and TRBJ2-1; 8 bases align to TRBD2. This CDR3 is 15 amino acids long. Trimming cost V 4 bases and J 1 base; bases outside gene matches: 3. The V gene's germline CDR1 is SGHAT and CDR2 FQNNGV. This CDR3 is CASSSGTSSYNEQFF. CDR3 nucleotides: TGTGCCAGCAGCTCCGGGACTAGTTCCTACAATGAGCAGTTCTTC.

The chain couples TRBV29-1 to TRBJ1-1; tentative D call: TRBD1 (5 bases). Looked up from germline, CDR1 is SQVTM and CDR2 is ANQGSEA. Trimming took off 7 bases at V and 3 bases at J, with 21 bases between the two ends. CDR3 length equals 15 residues. For the CDR3, the DNA is TGCAGCGCGATAGGGGCTCTTTCAACGGACACTGAAGCTTTCTTT. Encoded protein: CSAIGALSTDTEAFF.

This clone has only a few counts. The chain recombines TRBV7-6 with TRBJ1-1; 8 positions agree with TRBD1. V dropped 8 bases and J dropped 6; count of bases not matched to a gene: 8. Germline V CDR1 and CDR2: SGHVS, FNYEAQ. The CDR3 runs 13 residues. The CDR3 here is CASAPTGDAEAFF. The CDR3 DNA sequence: TGTGCCAGCGCCCCGACAGGGGACGCTGAAGCTTTCTTT.

V and J are TRBV28 and TRBJ2-1, with D uncertain. Germline V gene data show CDR1 as MDHEN and CDR2 as SYDVKM. This CDR3 has 16 amino acids. V was clipped by 3 bases and J by 3 bases, with 15 bases between them. The CDR3 loop is CASSFPPPARYNEQFF. CDR3 nucleotide sequence: TGTGCCAGCAGTTTCCCACCTCCAGCGCGCTACAATGAGCAGTTCTTC.

The chain recombines TRBV7-9 with TRBJ2-7; possibly TRBD1 for D (5 bases). The germline gives CDR1 SEHNR, CDR2 FQNEAQ (reference sequence). Trimming took 4 bases from V and 8 from J, leaving 21 bases between them. The CDR3 is 15 residues long. CDR3 nucleotide sequence: TGTGCCAGCAGCTCAAAAGGGGCACAGATGGAGAAGCAGTACTTC. It specifies CASSSKGAQMEKQYF.

The V and J genes are TRBV4-3 and TRBJ1-5, with D unclear. Germline V CDR1 and CDR2: LGHNA, YSLEER. The V end was cut by 0 bases, the J end by 0 bases, with 12 bases between. CDR3 length equals 17 residues. CDR3 in amino acids: CASSQDLGGHSNQPQHF. In DNA, the CDR3 is TGCGCCAGCAGCCAAGATCTAGGAGGGCATAGCAATCAGCCCCAGCATTTT.

This clone has a handful of counts. The rearrangement links TRBV7-9 to TRBJ2-1; TRBD2 is a possible D gene (5 bases). Germline V gene lookup returns CDR1 SEHNR and CDR2 FQNEAQ (reference sequence). V gave up 3 bases and J gave up 10 bases, with 10 bases separating them. This CDR3 contains 12 residues. The CDR3 region has the DNA TGTGCCAGCAGCTTCGACTATCGCGAGCAGTTCTTC. Translating gives CASSFDYREQFF.

This rearrangement joins TRBV30 to TRBJ1-3, with D possibly being TRBD1 (6 bases). Germline CDR1 reads GTSNPN; CDR2 reads SVGIG (reference sequence). V was trimmed by 6 bases and J by 8 bases, leaving 20 bases between them. The CDR3 has 14 residues. The CDR3: CACDLGGARDTIYF. DNA of the CDR3: TGTGCCTGCGATTTGGGGGGGGCTAGAGACACCATATATTTT.

The V gene is TRBV11-2, the J gene TRBJ2-2; TRBD2 might be the D (6 bases). V lost 5 bases and J lost 1, with 8 bases in between. CDR3 size: 14 residues. Looked up from germline, CDR1 is SGHAT and CDR2 is FQNNGV. The chain's CDR3 is CASSPGVNTGELFF. Written as DNA, the CDR3 is TGTGCCAGCAGCCCGGGGGTGAACACCGGGGAGCTGTTTTTT.

The chain couples TRBV7-2 to TRBJ1-5; D is unresolved. Germline loops: CDR1 SGHTA, CDR2 FQGNSA. The V gene lost 1 base and the J gene lost 5 bases, with 6 bases spanning the gap. This CDR3 region has 13 residues. The CDR3 loop reads CASSLDLHQPQHF. The CDR3 DNA is TGTGCCAGCAGCTTAGACTTGCATCAGCCCCAGCATTTT.

This clone came up a few times. The chain links TRBV6-1 to TRBJ1-5; a weak D match, TRBD1 (6 bases). This CDR3 comprises 15 residues. Germline V CDR1 and CDR2: MNHNS, SASEGT. V lost 3 bases and J lost 2, with 11 bases in between. The CDR3, as DNA: TGTGCCAGCAGTGATAAGACAGGTGGCAATCAGCCCCAGCATTTT. Translation gives CASSDKTGGNQPQHF.

The chain combines TRBV16 with TRBJ2-5; D gene ambiguous. This CDR3 is 13 amino acids long. Trimming removed 0 bases from V and 3 bases from J, with 5 bases in between. The germline V gene encodes CDR1 KGHSY and CDR2 FQNENV. The CDR3, as DNA: TGTGCCAGCAGCCAATCGTATGAAGAGACCCAGTACTTC. The encoded protein is CASSQSYEETQYF.

This sequence joins TRBV7-9 and TRBJ1-2, with 11 bases fitting TRBD1. Germline V gene lookup returns CDR1 SEHNR and CDR2 FQNEAQ (reference sequence). The CDR3 sequence is 13 residues long. J gave up 8 bases and V 4 bases, and 3 bases lay outside the gene matches. The CDR3 region has the DNA TGTGCCAGCAGCTCGGACAGGGGGCAAGGCTACACCTTC. Protein sequence: CASSSDRGQGYTF.

CDR3 in amino acids: CASSPRDYLNNEQFF. In nucleotides, the CDR3 is TGTGCCAGCAGCCCAAGGGACTATCTCAACAATGAGCAGTTCTTC. V is TRBV9 and J is TRBJ2-1; 7 nucleotides line up with TRBD2. This CDR3 contains 15 residues. V shed 4 bases and J 5 bases; nucleotides not matched to a gene: 9. Germline V CDR1 and CDR2: SGDLS, YYNGEE.

The chain has TRBV11-2 and TRBJ1-1; the D gene is possibly TRBD1 (6 bases). The CDR3 is made up of 14 amino acids. V was shortened by 3 bases and J by 10 bases, with 18 bases between the two germline ends. The germline gives CDR1 SGHAT, CDR2 FQNNGV. For the CDR3, the DNA is TGTGCCAGCAGCTTCGGACAGAGTGGAATTGGAGCTTTCTTT. This encodes CASSFGQSGIGAFF.

This clone was detected only once. This sequence joins TRBV28 and TRBJ1-5; 11 bases are a match to TRBD1. The CDR3 runs to 17 residues. In germline, CDR1 is MDHEN, CDR2 SYDVKM. V shed 6 bases and J 0 bases; nucleotides not matched to a gene: 7. CDR3 in amino acids: CASRDRGRKNSNQPQHF. The CDR3 bases are TGTGCCAGCAGGGACAGGGGGCGGAAAAATAGCAATCAGCCCCAGCATTTT.

This clone appeared once. The rearrangement links TRBV27 to TRBJ1-1; D is unresolved. Trimming removed 2 bases at V and 10 bases at J, with 23 bases between. This CDR3 has 16 residues. Looked up from germline, CDR1 is MNHEY and CDR2 is SMNVEV (reference sequence). The CDR3 here is CASSLSWEGPLIGAFF. The CDR3 nucleotides read TGTGCCAGCAGTTTAAGTTGGGAGGGCCCCTTAATAGGAGCTTTCTTT.

V gene TRBV7-2 combines with J gene TRBJ2-3; tentative D call: TRBD1 (5 bases). The V and J ends lost 6 bases and 4 bases respectively, with 14 bases between them. Germline V gene data show CDR1 as SGHTA and CDR2 as FQGNSA. The CDR3 consists of 14 residues. The CDR3 loop is CASRLGWGADTQYF. CDR3 in DNA: TGTGCCAGCAGACTCGGATGGGGCGCAGATACGCAGTATTTT.

The chain links TRBV4-3 to TRBJ2-2; 10 bases agree with TRBD2. The CDR3 covers 17 residues. V shed 5 bases and J 0 bases; nucleotides not matched to a gene: 6. The germline gives CDR1 LGHNA, CDR2 YSLEER. CDR3 sequence: CASSTGTSVTNTGELFF. The CDR3 nucleotides read TGCGCCAGCAGCACCGGGACTAGCGTTACGAACACCGGGGAGCTGTTTTTT.

This sequence joins TRBV2 and TRBJ1-5, with D hard to call. This CDR3 has 15 residues. Germline CDR1 is SNHLY and CDR2 is FYNNEI. Deletions cut 2 bases from V and 4 bases from J, with 12 bases between. The CDR3 nucleotides read TGTGCCAGCAGTGAACGGTGGGCAATTAATCAGCCCCAGCATTTT. Residues: CASSERWAINQPQHF.

The sample holds one count of this clone. The genes are TRBV7-9 and TRBJ2-1; the D is unclear. Germline CDR1 and CDR2: SEHNR and FQNEAQ (reference sequence). This CDR3 comprises 14 residues. V was trimmed by 3 bases and J by 5 bases, leaving 11 bases between them. The CDR3 DNA sequence: TGTGCCAGCAGCTTCCCCCTTAATCACAATGAGCAGTTCTTC. Translation gives CASSFPLNHNEQFF.

A few counts support this clone. The V gene is TRBV4-1, the J gene TRBJ2-3, with D uncertain. CDR3 length equals 13 residues. V lost 8 bases and J lost 2, with 11 bases in between. Germline values: CDR1 MGHRA, CDR2 YSYEKL. Here the CDR3 reads CASGQANTDTQYF. CDR3 bases: TGCGCCAGCGGGCAGGCGAACACAGATACGCAGTATTTT.